The 23 T cell receptor beta chains given below trace back to one sample, sequenced in a study of shared clonotypes between healthy human individuals. This table comes from immunoSEQ multiplex PCR, and its TCRdb copy is limited to in-frame clones, with some not included. The sample gives about 99,000 clones, roughly 50% of which show up once; about 15% is in the top ten. The sequenced material came from PBMCs. The receptors shown here come from a woman aged 40 to 49 in good health. Some clones in this sample may be carry-over from other donors' samples.

This clone was picked up many times. The chain uses TRBV5-1 and TRBJ2-5; 13 bases are a match to TRBD2. The V segment lost 4 bases and the J segment 11 bases; nucleotides outside the gene matches: 8. The CDR3 totals 14 residues. Per the germline V gene, CDR1 is SGHRS and CDR2 is YFSETQ. CDR3 sequence (DNA): TGCGCCAGCAGCACTAGCGGGAGGGCCAGGGAGCAGTACTTC. Protein: CASSTSGRAREQYF.

This clone was seen only once. V is TRBV19 and J is TRBJ2-1, with TRBD1 matching 12 bases. Germline V CDR1 and CDR2: LNHDA, SQIVND (reference sequence). The length of the CDR3 is 18 residues. The junction had 6 bases not matched to a gene; V was cut back by 2 bases and J by 1 base. The CDR3 bases are TGTGCCAGTAGTATAACCCGGGACAGGGGGCGATCCTACAATGAGCAGTTCTTC. Protein sequence: CASSITRDRGRSYNEQFF.

The chain combines TRBV29-1 with TRBJ2-5, with TRBD1 matching over 7 bases. The CDR3 contains 13 residues. With 3 bases clipped from V and 2 bases from J, the junction kept 3 bases outside the gene matches. Germline CDR1 SQVTM, CDR2 ANQGSEA. Here the CDR3 reads CSVEGQRQETQYF. The CDR3, as DNA: TGCAGCGTTGAGGGACAGAGACAAGAGACCCAGTACTTC.

The genes are TRBV11-3 and TRBJ2-6, with unresolved D. Trimming pared 3 bases from V and 2 bases from J, leaving 2 bases between. Per germline, CDR1 SGHNT and CDR2 YENEEA. The CDR3 covers 13 residues. CDR3 sequence reads: CASSFTGANVLTF. For the CDR3, the DNA is TGTGCCAGCAGCTTCACTGGGGCCAACGTCCTGACTTTC.

This chain joins TRBV30 and TRBJ2-5, with D perhaps TRBD2 (5 bases). The J call is in doubt because the DNA end fits TRBJ2-7 better. CDR3 length: 17 amino acids. Germline lookup yields CDR1 GTSNPN and CDR2 SVGIG (reference sequence). CDR3 region: CAWSVPVRASNLYEQYF. The CDR3 nucleotides are TGTGCCTGGAGTGTACCTGTAAGGGCTAGCAACCTCTACGAGCAGTACTTC.

This sequence joins TRBV30 and TRBJ2-1; D tentatively reads TRBD1 or TRBD2 (6 bases each). Trimming removed 4 bases at V and 11 bases at J, with 24 bases between. The CDR3 runs to 15 residues. Germline values: CDR1 GTSNPN, CDR2 SVGIG (reference sequence). The CDR3 DNA follows: TGTGCCTGGACCACGGGGGCTAGCGTGGGGGGAAAGCAGTTCTTC. Translating it yields CAWTTGASVGGKQFF.

This clone came up a few times. J is TRBJ2-3 and V is TRBV28; D is unresolved. Germline loops: CDR1 MDHEN, CDR2 SYDVKM. This CDR3 has 14 amino acids. The V and J ends lost 1 base and 6 bases respectively, with 11 bases between them. This chain's CDR3 is CASSLSRVSDTQYF. The CDR3 bases are TGTGCCAGCAGTTTATCCCGGGTTTCGGATACGCAGTATTTT.

The chain employs TRBV9 and TRBJ1-6; D gene uncertain. Trimming pared 1 base from V and 13 bases from J, leaving 15 bases between. Looked up from germline, CDR1 is SGDLS and CDR2 is YYNGEE. The CDR3 contains 14 residues. As DNA, the CDR3 is TGTGCCAGCAGCGTAACCACCGAGGCCGTCCCCCTCCACTTT. It codes for CASSVTTEAVPLHF.

This clone was detected ten times or more. The rearrangement joins TRBV7-9 to TRBJ2-7; TRBD2 might be the D (5 bases). V lost 1 base, J lost 6 bases, and 13 bases lay in between. The germline CDR1 and CDR2 sequences are SEHNR and FQNEAQ (reference sequence). CDR3 length: 14 amino acids. The CDR3 DNA reads TGTGCCAGCAGCTTAGGTGTTCCCCGGGGCGAGCAGTACTTC. Encoded protein: CASSLGVPRGEQYF.

The sample holds many counts of this clone. CDR3: CASSQDRWYEQYF. CDR3 in DNA: TGCGCCAGCAGCCAAGATAGGTGGTACGAGCAGTACTTC. The gene calls are TRBV4-1 and TRBJ2-7; D is unclear. CDR3 length equals 13 residues. V lost 0 bases and J 4 bases, leaving 7 bases between the germline ends. CDR1 is MGHRA and CDR2 is YSYEKL in the germline V gene.

Comment on this clone: It differs at one base from a far larger clone, so likely a read error. This chain joins TRBV27 and TRBJ1-2, with D perhaps TRBD1 (5 bases). V was shortened by 0 bases and J by 3 bases, with 11 bases between the two germline ends. The CDR3 covers 15 residues. Germline V gene data show CDR1 as MNHEY and CDR2 as SMNVEV (reference sequence). Here the CDR3 DNA reads TGTGCCAGCAGTTTATCCGTGCAGGGTCACTATGGCTACACCTTC. Amino acids: CASSLSVQGHYGYTF.

Notes on this clone: Just one base apart from a much larger clone, this may be a read error. The J gene is TRBJ2-3, the V gene TRBV29-1; D possibly corresponds to TRBD2 (6 bases). The germline V gene encodes CDR1 SQVTM and CDR2 ANQGSEA. This CDR3 region has 14 residues. For the CDR3, the DNA is TGCGGCGTTGAAGCGGGTCTTAGCACAGATACGCAGTATTTT. It translates to CGVEAGLSTDTQYF.

This chain uses TRBV5-1 with TRBJ2-7; 7 positions match TRBD1. In germline, CDR1 is SGHRS, CDR2 YFSETQ. The CDR3 contains 15 residues. The ends lost 4 bases at V and 7 bases at J; junction bases unmatched: 14. CDR3 sequence reads: CASSPTPTGSKEQYF. CDR3 sequence (DNA): TGCGCCAGCAGCCCTACCCCGACAGGGTCCAAGGAGCAGTACTTC.

The CDR3 protein is CASTFPTGTGGTGELFF. The CDR3 bases are TGTGCCAGCACCTTCCCGACCGGGACAGGGGGCACCGGGGAGCTGTTTTTT. J is TRBJ2-2 and V is TRBV5-6, with 11 bases matching TRBD1. The CDR3 covers 17 residues. The germline CDR1 and CDR2 sequences are SGHDT and YYEEEE. V lost 6 bases to trimming and J lost 4 bases; unmatched junction nucleotides: 11.

This chain joins TRBV7-3 and TRBJ2-7, with TRBD2 identical over 7 bases. Trimming removed 5 bases from V and 6 bases from J; junction bases left unmatched: 13. Germline CDR1 reads SGHTA; CDR2 reads FQGTGA. CDR3 length: 15 amino acids. The chain's CDR3 is CASSPGGLAGSEQYF. In DNA form, the CDR3 reads TGTGCCAGCAGCCCGGGGGGATTGGCCGGAAGCGAGCAGTACTTC. The complete variable domain, with remaining parts taken from reference TRBV7-3 and TRBJ2-7, reads GAGVSQTPSNKVTEKGKYVELRCDPISGHTALYWYRQSLGQGPEFLIYFQGTGAADDSGLPNDRFFAVRPEGSVSTLKIQRTERGDSAVYLCASSPGGLAGSEQYFGPGTRLTVT.

For this clone: A far larger clone is only one base removed, so a read error is likely. The chain employs TRBV5-1 and TRBJ2-7, with 7 bases matching TRBD2. The CDR3 totals 14 residues. Germline-derived CDR1 and CDR2 are SGHRS and YFSETQ. In DNA, the CDR3 is TGCGCCGGCAGTCGGCTAGCGGACTCCTACGAGCAGTACTTC. Encoded protein: CAGSRLADSYEQYF. The full variable domain, in which reference TRBV5-1 and TRBJ2-7 provide the parts outside the CDR3, is KAGVTQTPRYLIKTRGQQVTLSCSPISGHRSVSWYQQTPGQGLQFLFEYFSETQRNKGNFPGRFSGRQFSNSRSEMNVSTLELGDSALYLCAGSRLADSYEQYFGPGTRLTVT.

This clone was detected ten times or more. This chain's CDR3 is CASSPNPGTARETQYF. The CDR3 nucleotides are TGTGCCAGCTCACCAAACCCAGGCACGGCGAGGGAGACCCAGTACTTC. J is TRBJ2-5 and V is TRBV18; D gene uncertain. Germline assignment: CDR1 KGHSH and CDR2 LQKENI. This CDR3 is built from 16 residues. V was pared by 2 bases and J by 5 bases, with 18 bases between.

This clone was seen ten or more times. The chain links TRBV10-3 to TRBJ1-3; no definite D call. The CDR3 is made up of 13 amino acids. The V and J ends lost 7 bases and 0 bases respectively, with 7 bases between them. Germline assignment: CDR1 ENHRY and CDR2 SYGVKD. CDR3 region: CAIKVSSGNTIYF. CDR3 coding DNA: TGTGCCATCAAGGTCAGCTCTGGAAACACCATATATTTT.

The chain has TRBV7-9 and TRBJ2-3; D remains unclear. Germline V gene lookup returns CDR1 SEHNR and CDR2 FQNEAQ (reference sequence). This CDR3 comprises 14 residues. The V end lost 5 bases, the J end lost 4 bases, and 13 bases lay between the germline ends. The CDR3 nucleotides read TGTGCCAGCAGCCTATCCGTCCCGGCAGATACGCAGTATTTT. Translation: CASSLSVPADTQYF.

A few counts support this clone. The chain uses TRBV7-2 and TRBJ1-1, with TRBD1 as a possible D gene (5 bases). Trimming left V 5 bases short and J 4 bases short, with 17 bases between. CDR1 and CDR2 from the germline V gene are SGHTA and FQGNSA. The CDR3 is 15 residues long. This CDR3 is CASSLTKQGVTEAFF. For the CDR3, the DNA is TGTGCCAGCAGCCTCACCAAGCAGGGTGTCACTGAAGCTTTCTTT.

The chain employs TRBV5-4 and TRBJ2-5; maybe TRBD1 (7 bases). V was cut by 0 bases and J by 6 bases, with 15 bases left in between. Germline CDR1 reads SGHNT; CDR2 reads YYREEE (reference sequence). The CDR3 is 15 amino acids. The CDR3 sequence: CASSLEEGARKTQYF. CDR3 nucleotides: TGTGCCAGCAGCTTGGAGGAGGGGGCGAGGAAGACCCAGTACTTC. The full variable domain, completed using reference TRBV5-4 and TRBJ2-5, is ETGVTQSPTHLIKTRGQQVTLRCSSQSGHNTVSWYQQALGQGPQFIFQYYREEENGRGNFPPRFSGLQFPNYSSELNVNALELDDSALYLCASSLEEGARKTQYFGPGTRLLVL.

This chain uses TRBV15 with TRBJ2-7, with D possibly matching TRBD1 (6 bases). With 0 bases removed from V and 1 base from J, the gap between germline ends came to 13 bases. CDR3 length: 16 residues. Germline CDR1 LNHNV, CDR2 YYDKDF (reference sequence). CDR3: CATSRDTLDRSYEQYF. CDR3 bases: TGTGCCACCAGCAGAGATACGTTGGACAGATCCTACGAGCAGTACTTC.

The rearrangement uses TRBV7-3 and TRBJ2-3; 8 bases agree with TRBD1. This CDR3 region has 14 residues. V shed 2 bases and J 6 bases; nucleotides not matched to a gene: 4. CDR1 SGHTA and CDR2 FQGTGA come from the germline V gene. As DNA, the CDR3 is TGTGCCAGCAGCTTAGGACAGGGAAGTGATACGCAGTATTTT. Translation gives CASSLGQGSDTQYF.